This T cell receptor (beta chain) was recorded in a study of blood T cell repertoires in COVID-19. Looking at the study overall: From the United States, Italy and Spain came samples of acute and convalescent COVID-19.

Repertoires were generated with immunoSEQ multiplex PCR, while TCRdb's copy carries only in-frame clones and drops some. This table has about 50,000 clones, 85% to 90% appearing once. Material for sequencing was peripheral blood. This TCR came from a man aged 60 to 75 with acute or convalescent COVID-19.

The DNA for the CDR3 is TGCGCCAGCAGCCACAATACAGGGTACGAGCAGTACTTC. This sequence encodes CASSHNTGYEQYF. V usage is TRBV4-1 and J usage is TRBJ2-7; the D gene is possibly TRBD1 (6 bases). Trimming left V 3 bases short and J 4 bases short, with 10 bases between. Germline V gene lookup returns CDR1 MGHRA and CDR2 YSYEKL. The CDR3 contains 13 residues.